This note documents a single T cell receptor (beta chain) sequence. The source of the sample is a study of blood T cell repertoires in COVID-19. As for the study in general: Some COVID-19 samples were acute and others convalescent; all came from the United States, Italy and Spain. T cells, B-cell-depleted T cells, or PBMCs supplied cDNA or gDNA.

Germline values: CDR1 KGHDR, CDR2 SFDVKD. The CDR3 has 16 amino acids. V lost 1 base, J lost 6 bases, and 7 bases stayed unmatched. Per the original data handling: Amplification with reference gene primers provided the estimates of nucleated cell counts. Sequencing used immunoSEQ multiplex PCR; TCRdb keeps in-frame clones, though not all of them. That table is the source of V, J and clone size, and D and trimming were worked out from the DNA. The table shows more than 95,000 clones, with over 75% occurring only once. The chain couples TRBV24-1 to TRBJ2-3, with 9 nucleotides matching TRBD2. The material sequenced was peripheral blood. The origin of this receptor is an older man with active or convalescent COVID-19. CDR3 nucleotides: TGTGCCACCAGTGATTTTGTGCGGGGGGGCCCCGATACGCAGTATTTT. It codes for CATSDFVRGGPDTQYF.